This TCR beta chain is drawn from a study of T cell responses to AZD1222 COVID-19 vaccine. This table comes from immunoSEQ multiplex PCR, and its TCRdb copy is limited to in-frame clones, with some not included. Counted here are 77,000 or so clones, roughly 88% occurring once; the ten biggest clones make up 20%. Sequencing was performed on peripheral blood, taken on day 0 of AZD1222 vaccination. The clonotype was recovered from an adult in good health.

CDR3 sequence reads: CAWSVPGNSPLHF. CDR3 bases: TGTGCCTGGAGTGTACCGGGGAATTCACCCCTCCACTTT. The rearrangement uses TRBV30 and TRBJ1-6; D not resolved. This CDR3 comprises 13 residues. Germline V gives CDR1 GTSNPN, CDR2 SVGIG (reference sequence). The V end was cut by 0 bases, the J end by 7 bases, with 7 bases between.